The 10 T cell receptor beta chains below all came from one sample that was sequenced in a study of blood T cell repertoires in COVID-19. Generated by immunoSEQ multiplex PCR, the TCRdb table keeps only in-frame clones and is missing some. The sample shows 60,000 to 80,000 clones, roughly 83% of them seen only once. The sample was peripheral blood. These receptors all stem from a man aged 50 or older with active COVID-19.

This clone was counted only a few times. The chain is built from TRBV9 and TRBJ1-6; TRBD1 matches at 7 bases. The V segment lost 4 bases and the J segment 7 bases; nucleotides outside the gene matches: 5. The CDR3 is made up of 14 amino acids. Germline CDR1 and CDR2: SGDLS and YYNGEE. DNA for the CDR3: TGTGCCAGCAGCCCCGGGACAGTAAATTCACCCCTCCACTTT. It is translated as CASSPGTVNSPLHF.

J is TRBJ2-5 and V is TRBV6-5; 8 nucleotides line up with TRBD1. Germline V CDR1 and CDR2: MNHEY, SVGAGI. Trimming at V came to 2 bases and at J to 6 bases, leaving 5 bases not matched to a gene. This CDR3 region has 14 residues. The CDR3 sequence: CASSYGTGGQTQYF. The CDR3 region has the DNA TGTGCCAGCAGTTACGGAACAGGGGGACAGACCCAGTACTTC.

The chain combines TRBV15 with TRBJ2-7; D call uncertain. This CDR3 has 14 residues. Deletions cut 0 bases from V and 7 bases from J, with 13 bases between. From germline, CDR1 is LNHNV and CDR2 YYDKDF (reference sequence). The CDR3 reads CATSRDLVVTEQYF. The CDR3 DNA reads as TGTGCCACCAGCAGAGATCTGGTGGTGACAGAGCAGTACTTC.

The V call is TRBV30, the J call TRBJ2-5; D may be TRBD1 (6 bases). The CDR3 contains 14 residues. Germline-derived CDR1 and CDR2 are GTSNPN and SVGIG (reference sequence). Trimming left V 4 bases short and J 5 bases short, with 17 bases between. Written as DNA, the CDR3 is TGTGCCTGGACCAGGGGCAGGGGCGTGGAGACCCAGTACTTC. Protein: CAWTRGRGVETQYF.

V is TRBV6-2 or TRBV6-3 and J is TRBJ2-7, with TRBD2 matching over 7 bases. Looked up from germline, CDR1 is MNHEY and CDR2 is SVGEGT. The CDR3 length is 15 residues. V dropped 5 bases and J dropped 0; count of bases not matched to a gene: 7. CDR3 coding DNA: TGTGCCAGCAGTCACCCGGGGGAGGGCTCCTACGAGCAGTACTTC. Translating it yields CASSHPGEGSYEQYF.

The genes are TRBV9 and TRBJ1-2; no definite D call. Trimming took off 7 bases at V and 6 bases at J, with 13 bases between the two ends. The germline V gene has CDR1 SGDLS and CDR2 YYNGEE. The CDR3 covers 12 residues. The CDR3 DNA reads as TGTGCCAGCCGCTCGGGGTCGCATGGCTACACCTTC. Protein: CASRSGSHGYTF.

The V call is TRBV2, the J call TRBJ2-3; TRBD2 is a possible D gene (7 bases). Germline-derived CDR1 and CDR2 are SNHLY and FYNNEI. V lost 3 bases and J 0 bases, leaving 19 bases between the germline ends. The CDR3 runs to 18 residues. The CDR3 region is CASSEWLIGGPSTDTQYF. Written as DNA, the CDR3 is TGTGCCAGCAGTGAGTGGTTGATCGGGGGGCCGAGCACAGATACGCAGTATTTT.

This clone was recorded at least ten times. The chain is built from TRBV5-1 and TRBJ2-2; 12 nucleotides align to TRBD2. The CDR3 sequence is 18 residues long. Germline assignment: CDR1 SGHRS and CDR2 YFSETQ. V was clipped by 4 bases and J by 2 bases; unmatched bases: 9. The CDR3 reads CASSPLAGGPVNTGELFF. In DNA, the CDR3 is TGCGCCAGCAGCCCTCTAGCGGGAGGGCCTGTCAACACCGGGGAGCTGTTTTTT.

This chain links TRBV6-1 with TRBJ2-1; 7 nucleotides line up with TRBD2. The CDR3 is made up of 14 amino acids. Trimming removed 1 base from V and 9 bases from J; junction bases left unmatched: 6. CDR1 is MNHNS and CDR2 is SASEGT in the germline V gene. The CDR3 nucleotides are TGTGCCAGCAGTGAAGTAGGACTAGTCACTGAGCAGTTCTTC. Translated: CASSEVGLVTEQFF.

The V call is TRBV7-2, the J call TRBJ2-2; D is ambiguous. Germline lookup yields CDR1 SGHTA and CDR2 FQGNSA. The CDR3 covers 14 residues. Trimming removed 5 bases at V and 5 bases at J, with 12 bases between. The CDR3 loop is CASSPSSRTGELFF. The CDR3 region has the DNA TGTGCCAGCAGCCCTTCTTCTAGGACCGGGGAGCTGTTTTTT.